Sequencing of this T cell receptor (beta chain) was carried out in a study of blood T cell repertoires in COVID-19. Study-level information: Sites in the United States, Italy and Spain provided acute and convalescent COVID-19 samples. Nucleic acid was either cDNA or gDNA, and it came from T cells, B-cell-depleted T cells, or PBMCs.

Germline V gene lookup returns CDR1 GTSNPN and CDR2 SVGIG (reference sequence). Trimming removed 2 bases from V and 2 bases from J; junction bases left unmatched: 3. This CDR3 is 13 amino acids long. This table comes from immunoSEQ multiplex PCR, and its TCRdb copy is limited to in-frame clones, with some not included. Of about 180,000 clones listed, more than 70% were seen once; the top ten hold around 9%. The V and J genes are TRBV30 and TRBJ2-7; 7 bases line up with TRBD2. This sequence was found in a woman in her thirties who had recovered from COVID-19. Sample: PBMCs or T cells enriched from blood (not recorded which). CDR3 region: CAWSFAGAYEQYF. The CDR3, as DNA: TGTGCCTGGAGTTTTGCGGGAGCCTACGAGCAGTACTTC.